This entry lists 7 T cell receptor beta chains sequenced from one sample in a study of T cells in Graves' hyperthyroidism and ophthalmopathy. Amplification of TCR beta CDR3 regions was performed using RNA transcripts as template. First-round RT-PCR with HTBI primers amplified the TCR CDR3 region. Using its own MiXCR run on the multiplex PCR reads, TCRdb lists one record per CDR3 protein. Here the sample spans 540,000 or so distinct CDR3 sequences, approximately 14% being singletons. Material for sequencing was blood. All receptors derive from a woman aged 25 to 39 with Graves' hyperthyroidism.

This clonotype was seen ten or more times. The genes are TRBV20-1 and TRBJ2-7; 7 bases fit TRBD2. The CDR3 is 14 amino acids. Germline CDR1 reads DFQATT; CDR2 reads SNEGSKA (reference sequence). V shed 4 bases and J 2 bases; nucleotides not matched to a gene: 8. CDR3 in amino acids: CSAKESGITYEQYF. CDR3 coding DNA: TGCAGTGCTAAGGAGAGCGGGATTACCTACGAGCAGTACTTC.

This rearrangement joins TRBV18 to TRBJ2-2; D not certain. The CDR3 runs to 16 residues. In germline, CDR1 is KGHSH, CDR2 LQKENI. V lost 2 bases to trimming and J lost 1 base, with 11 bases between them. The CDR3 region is CASSPLATKNTGELFF. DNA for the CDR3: TGTGCCAGCTCACCATTGGCAACCAAGAACACCGGGGAGCTGTTTTTT.

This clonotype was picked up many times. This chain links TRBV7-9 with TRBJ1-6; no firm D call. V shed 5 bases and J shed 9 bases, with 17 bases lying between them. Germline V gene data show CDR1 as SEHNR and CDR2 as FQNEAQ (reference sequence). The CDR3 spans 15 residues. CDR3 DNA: TGTGCCAGCAGCCGTGACCAATACGAGGTTTCACCCCTCCACTTT. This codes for CASSRDQYEVSPLHF.

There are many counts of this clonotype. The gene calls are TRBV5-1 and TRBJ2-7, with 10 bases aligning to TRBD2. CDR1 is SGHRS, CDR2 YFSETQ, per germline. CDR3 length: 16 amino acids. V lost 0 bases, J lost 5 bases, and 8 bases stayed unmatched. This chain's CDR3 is CASSLELLAGADEQYF. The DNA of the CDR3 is TGCGCCAGCAGCTTGGAGCTCCTAGCGGGAGCGGACGAGCAGTACTTC.

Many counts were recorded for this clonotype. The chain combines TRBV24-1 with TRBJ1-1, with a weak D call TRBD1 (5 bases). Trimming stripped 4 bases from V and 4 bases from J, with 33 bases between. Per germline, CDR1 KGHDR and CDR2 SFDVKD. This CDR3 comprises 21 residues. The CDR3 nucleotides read TGTGCCACCAGTGACGCAGGCCCCGAGATGGGATGCGAAGCGGGGGGCACTGAAGCTTTCTTT. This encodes CATSDAGPEMGCEAGGTEAFF.

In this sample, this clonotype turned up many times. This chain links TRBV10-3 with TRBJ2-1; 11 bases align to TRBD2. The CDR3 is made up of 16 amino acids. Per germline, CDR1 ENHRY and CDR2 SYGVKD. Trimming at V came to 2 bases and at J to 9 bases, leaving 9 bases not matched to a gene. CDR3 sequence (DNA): TGTGCCATCAGTGAGAACTCGGGACTAGCGGTACTTGAGCAGTTCTTC. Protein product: CAISENSGLAVLEQFF.

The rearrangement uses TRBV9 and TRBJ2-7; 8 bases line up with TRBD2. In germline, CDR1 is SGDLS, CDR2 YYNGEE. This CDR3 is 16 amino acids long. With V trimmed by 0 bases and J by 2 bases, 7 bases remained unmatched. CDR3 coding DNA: TGTGCCAGCAGCGTAGCCTCCTCGGGAGGGGCCTACGAGCAGTACTTC. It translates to CASSVASSGGAYEQYF.